The next 5 T cell receptor beta chains were all read from a single sample in a study of cytotoxic CD8 clonotypes in ibrutinib-treated CLL (dated by TCRdb to the early 2020s). The receptor library was made with the immunoSEQ multiplex PCR assay. TCRdb mirrors the immuneACCESS table, restricted to in-frame sequences. Some clones are absent from its copies; in checked studies, under half trace to an unresolved V gene, and the reason for the others is unknown. Across this sample there are roughly 97,000 clones, with approximately 78% seen only once. The ten biggest clones cover about 29% of the sample. The intended sense of this specimen's time point label: about eleven months on ibrutinib. The specimen comprised PBMCs, sampled after 12 months of ibrutinib treatment. The receptors derive from a human donor with chronic lymphocytic leukemia.

V is TRBV6-1 and J is TRBJ2-1; 8 nucleotides line up with TRBD1. This CDR3 contains 15 residues. Germline V lookup: CDR1 MNHNS, CDR2 SASEGT. The ends lost 7 bases at V and 5 bases at J; junction bases unmatched: 10. The CDR3 bases are TGTGCCAGCAATATACCGGGACAGGAAAACAATGAGCAGTTCTTC. Translating it yields CASNIPGQENNEQFF.

CDR3 sequence reads: CASSTGTGGGNTIYF. The CDR3 DNA follows: TGCGCCAGCAGCACCGGGACAGGAGGCGGAAACACCATATATTTT. The V gene is TRBV5-1, the J gene TRBJ1-3; TRBD1 aligns across 8 bases. J gave up 4 bases and V 4 bases, and 7 bases lay outside the gene matches. CDR1 is SGHRS, CDR2 YFSETQ, per germline. This CDR3 spans 15 amino acids.

The rearrangement joins TRBV7-9 to TRBJ2-1; D is tentatively TRBD1 or TRBD2 (5 bases each). Trimming shortened V by 1 base and J by 7 bases, and 14 bases separated the two germline ends. Germline V CDR1 and CDR2: SEHNR, FQNEAQ (reference sequence). The CDR3 is 15 amino acids. The CDR3 sequence is CASSLDGGWGNEQFF. For the CDR3, the DNA is TGTGCCAGCAGCTTAGATGGGGGATGGGGGAATGAGCAGTTCTTC.

The V and J genes are TRBV7-7 and TRBJ2-5; TRBD1 matches at 10 bases. Germline lookup yields CDR1 SSHAT and CDR2 FNYEAQ (reference sequence). This CDR3 spans 15 amino acids. V was pared by 1 base and J by 5 bases, with 4 bases of the junction left unmatched. The CDR3 protein is CASSLGQGAGETQYF. As DNA, the CDR3 is TGTGCCAGCAGCTTAGGACAGGGGGCAGGGGAGACCCAGTACTTC.

This clone was seen a single time. V gene TRBV5-1 combines with J gene TRBJ2-2; D could derive from TRBD1 or TRBD2 (5 bases each). Trimming cost V 1 base and J 0 bases, with 10 bases left between them. Looked up from germline, CDR1 is SGHRS and CDR2 is YFSETQ. The CDR3 is made up of 16 amino acids. The chain's CDR3 is CASSLRGRSNTGELFF. DNA for the CDR3: TGCGCCAGCAGCTTGCGGGGCAGGTCGAACACCGGGGAGCTGTTTTTT.